The 6 T cell receptor beta chains in this list originate from one sample, sequenced in a study of OX40 agonist ivuxolimab in advanced cancers. Profiled with immunoSEQ multiplex PCR; TCRdb holds only in-frame clones, not every one. The sample holds some 81,000 clones, 85% seen once. Sequenced here: CD4+ or CD8+ T cells sorted from blood, sampled in a trial of the OX40 agonist ivuxolimab. All receptors derive from an adult with an advanced solid tumor such as melanoma, head and neck, liver or kidney cancer.

The chain recombines TRBV19 with TRBJ1-3; 8 nucleotides align to TRBD1. Germline CDR1 and CDR2: LNHDA and SQIVND (reference sequence). The ends lost 6 bases at V and 8 bases at J; junction bases unmatched: 6. The CDR3 is 13 residues long. The CDR3 reads CASRMTGVYTIYF. As DNA, the CDR3 is TGTGCCAGTAGGATGACAGGGGTATACACCATATATTTT.

This clone was detected once. The chain couples TRBV7-9 to TRBJ2-1; D is ambiguous. V lost 3 bases and J lost 5, with 2 bases in between. CDR1 is SEHNR, CDR2 FQNEAQ, per germline (reference sequence). The length of the CDR3 is 11 residues. The CDR3: CASSFNNEQFF. The CDR3 nucleotides are TGTGCCAGCAGCTTCAACAATGAGCAGTTCTTC.

V is TRBV6-1 and J is TRBJ1-5, with D tentatively TRBD1 (5 bases). V was shortened by 8 bases and J by 7 bases, with 15 bases between the two germline ends. Germline CDR1 is MNHNS and CDR2 is SASEGT. This CDR3 contains 13 residues. For the CDR3, the DNA is TGTGCCAGCGCTTCAGGGCTGAGGCAGCCCCAGCATTTT. Amino acid sequence: CASASGLRQPQHF.

This chain links TRBV7-2 with TRBJ1-2; the match to TRBD1 covers 10 bases. V lost 6 bases and J lost 4; bases outside the gene matches: 8. The germline CDR1 and CDR2 sequences are SGHTA and FQGNSA. This CDR3 is 15 amino acids long. In DNA, the CDR3 is TGTGCCAGCAGACGGGACAGGGGCCTGGCCTATGGCTACACCTTC. Amino acids: CASRRDRGLAYGYTF.

The chain joins TRBV7-8 to TRBJ2-7; D is perhaps TRBD1 or TRBD2 (5 bases each). V lost 5 bases and J lost 3, with 23 bases in between. Germline CDR1 reads SGHVS; CDR2 reads FQNEAQ. The length of the CDR3 is 17 residues. CDR3 in DNA: TGTGCCAGCAGCCGAGTCCTAACTGGGACGCCGGGCTACGAGCAGTACTTC. This gives the protein CASSRVLTGTPGYEQYF.

In nucleotides, the CDR3 is TGTGCCAGTATTACGACCGGGGGGCTCGGCACTGAAGCTTTCTTT. This gives the protein CASITTGGLGTEAFF. The rearrangement joins TRBV6-1 to TRBJ1-1; TRBD1 might be the D (6 bases). The V and J ends lost 9 bases and 4 bases respectively, with 21 bases between them. From germline, CDR1 is MNHNS and CDR2 SASEGT. The CDR3 loop spans 15 amino acids.